This T cell receptor beta chain emerged from a study of T-cell reconstitution after alpha-beta-depleted transplantation in children. CDR3 length equals 16 residues. Germline V lookup: CDR1 SGHTA, CDR2 FQGNSA. Trimming took off 1 base at V and 9 bases at J, with 19 bases between the two ends. A remark on this clonotype: The antigen is unknown.

Unique molecular identifiers featured in how the TCRbeta library was prepared. One entry per CDR3 protein results from TCRdb running MiXCR on the PCR reads. The data hold about 830,000 distinct CDR3 sequences, with approximately 15% observed a single time. Study-level results: From surviving recipient T cells and thymic progenitors came the high day-60 TCRbeta diversity observed in some patients. Fresh T-cell production supplied most of the T-cell counts and diversity seen one year after transplant. Expanded graft clones, several hundred of them, were reportedly the source of alpha-beta T cells about two months after transplant.

This material consisted of PBMCs, mostly from graft donor cells, taken 360 days after TCRalphabeta/CD19-depleted stem cell transplant. The rearrangement joins TRBV7-2 to TRBJ2-1, with a possible D match to TRBD2 (7 bases). This receptor was identified in a male patient younger than 18 who had a stem cell transplant for acute lymphoblastic leukemia, so the T cells may come from the graft donor. CDR3 loop: CASSLGPRGRVPEQFF. CDR3 nucleotides: TGTGCCAGCAGCTTAGGGCCGCGGGGGCGTGTTCCTGAGCAGTTCTTC.